Listed below are T cell receptor beta chains from one sample, sequenced in a study of graft-versus-host responses after intestinal transplantation. Measured with immunoSEQ multiplex PCR; TCRdb has only the in-frame clones, and not every one. This table holds more than 100,000 clones, 85% to 95% found once. No antigen has been identified for these receptors. The sample in question was unstimulated CD8+ T cells sorted from spleen or lymph node cells, obtained before intestinal transplant. The receptors were sampled from a human donor who received an intestinal transplant. The CDR3 runs from the conserved cysteine through the conserved F or W. The order of the fields is J gene, V gene, D gene, clone size, CDR3 protein, CDR3 DNA. The D gene is left open where the match is weak. Rows give clone size only sometimes, using once, few, many, or a class for an expanded clone.

>TRBJ2-1|TRBV7-6|TRBD1|.
CASSSDRVARASPYNEQFF
TGTGCCAGCAGCTCGGACAGGGTGGCGCGGGCTAGTCCTTACAATGAGCAGTTCTTC
>TRBJ2-1|TRBV2|TRBD1|.
CASLGQNEQFF
TGTGCCAGTCTGGGACAGAATGAGCAGTTCTTC
>TRBJ2-7|TRBV5-1|TRBD1|once
CASSSDRAYEQYF
TGCGCCAGCAGCTCCGACAGGGCCTACGAGCAGTACTTC
>TRBJ2-2|TRBV4-1|TRBD1|.
CASSHRGRTGELFF
TGCGCCAGCAGCCACAGGGGGCGCACCGGGGAGCTGTTTTTT
>TRBJ2-2|TRBV7-6|.|.
CASSLNSAGELFF
TGTGCCAGCAGCTTAAACAGCGCCGGGGAGCTGTTTTTT
>TRBJ1-1|TRBV11-1|.|.
CASSLAGGLQTEAFF
TGTGCCAGCAGCTTAGCGGGTGGATTGCAGACTGAAGCTTTCTTT
>TRBJ1-1|TRBV10-1|.|.
CASSELKGTEAFF
TGCGCCAGCAGTGAGCTAAAAGGAACTGAAGCTTTCTTT
>TRBJ2-3|TRBV7-9|TRBD1|.
CASSSGTGGTSTDTQYF
TGTGCCAGCAGCTCTGGGACAGGGGGTACCAGCACAGATACGCAGTATTTT
>TRBJ1-2|TRBV9|.|.
CASGGSYGYTF
TGTGCCAGCGGGGGAAGCTATGGCTACACCTTC
>TRBJ1-4|TRBV27|TRBD1|.
CASSPADDRVGLFF
TGTGCCAGCAGTCCGGCCGACGACAGGGTTGGGCTGTTTTTT
>TRBJ1-2|TRBV30|.|.
CAWGHYGYTF
TGTGCCTGGGGTCATTATGGCTACACCTTC
>TRBJ2-1|TRBV15|TRBD1|.
CATSRDGGQGANEQFF
TGTGCCACCAGCAGAGATGGAGGACAGGGGGCAAATGAGCAGTTCTTC
>TRBJ2-1|TRBV27|TRBD2|once
CASRLAGARYNEQFF
TGTGCCAGCAGACTAGCGGGAGCGCGATACAATGAGCAGTTCTTC
>TRBJ2-7|TRBV13|TRBD2|.
CASSARSSGSSYEQYF
TGTGCCAGCAGCGCAAGAAGCAGCGGGAGCTCCTACGAGCAGTACTTC
>TRBJ1-2|TRBV2|.|.
CARAADALGNGYTF
TGTGCCAGGGCCGCGGACGCCCTCGGGAATGGCTACACCTTC
>TRBJ1-3|TRBV10-2|.|few
CASSEGGSGNTIYF
TGCGCCAGCAGTGAAGGGGGCTCTGGAAACACCATATATTTT
>TRBJ1-5|TRBV27|.|once
CASSLNPGTGDQPQHF
TGTGCCAGCAGTTTAAACCCAGGGACGGGGGATCAGCCCCAGCATTTT
>TRBJ2-7|TRBV7-9|TRBD2|.
CASKPAASGSYEQYF
TGTGCCAGCAAGCCCGCGGCTAGCGGCTCCTACGAGCAGTACTTC
>TRBJ1-5|TRBV5-6|.|.
CASSLGQGIQPQHF
TGTGCCAGCAGCTTGGGGCAGGGGATACAGCCCCAGCATTTT
>TRBJ2-6|TRBV27|.|.
CASSFSGANVLTF
TGTGCCAGCAGTTTTTCCGGGGCCAACGTCCTGACTTTC
>TRBJ1-1|TRBV28|.|.
CASSLGVGTEAFF
TGTGCCAGCAGTTTGGGGGTAGGAACTGAAGCTTTCTTT
>TRBJ1-6|TRBV5-6|.|.
CASSLRRGRNSPLHF
TGTGCCAGCAGCCTCCGGCGGGGGCGGAATTCACCCCTCCACTTT
>TRBJ2-7|TRBV28|TRBD2|.
CASSLVRTPGLAEYEQYF
TGTGCCAGCAGTTTAGTCCGAACCCCTGGGCTAGCGGAGTACGAGCAGTACTTC
>TRBJ2-5|TRBV11-3|TRBD2|.
CASSLGGRGETQYF
TGTGCCAGCAGCTTAGGCGGGAGGGGAGAGACCCAGTACTTC
>TRBJ2-1|TRBV4-2|TRBD2|.
CASSVNSGRAYNEQFF
TGTGCCAGCAGCGTCAATAGCGGGAGGGCGTACAATGAGCAGTTCTTC
>TRBJ2-7|TRBV27|TRBD1|.
CASSLTGGHEQYF
TGTGCCAGCAGTCTGACAGGGGGCCACGAGCAGTACTTC
>TRBJ2-5|TRBV20-1|.|.
CSARRETQYF
TGCAGTGCCAGAAGAGAGACCCAGTACTTC
>TRBJ1-2|TRBV28|TRBD1|.
CASSLFGTGLGGYTF
TGTGCCAGCAGTTTATTCGGGACAGGGTTGGGAGGCTACACCTTC
>TRBJ1-5|TRBV9|TRBD1|.
CGGQGTQPQHF
TGTGGAGGACAGGGGACTCAGCCCCAGCATTTT
>TRBJ1-1|TRBV6-5|TRBD1|.
CASSSSQGGTEAFF
TGTGCCAGCAGTTCCTCACAGGGGGGTACTGAAGCTTTCTTT
>TRBJ2-5|TRBV7-9|.|.
CASSPRDRVEGAQYF
TGTGCCAGCAGCCCCAGGGACCGTGTCGAAGGGGCCCAGTACTTC
>TRBJ2-2|TRBV14|.|.
CASSRQNTGELFF
TGTGCCAGCAGCCGCCAGAACACCGGGGAGCTGTTTTTT
>TRBJ2-1|TRBV9|.|.
CASSVGGGPYNEQFF
TGTGCCAGCAGCGTAGGGGGAGGCCCCTACAATGAGCAGTTCTTC
>TRBJ2-1|TRBV7-6|.|.
CASSLAAGPSYNEQFF
TGTGCCAGCAGCTTAGCGGCAGGGCCCTCCTACAATGAGCAGTTCTTC
>TRBJ2-7|TRBV10-1|TRBD1|.
CASSEGPGGHGRGEQYF
TGCGCCAGCAGTGAGGGCCCAGGGGGACACGGAAGAGGGGAGCAGTACTTC
>TRBJ1-1|TRBV28|.|.
CASSLRSGGGTEAFF
TGTGCCAGCAGTTTAAGGTCGGGGGGAGGAACTGAAGCTTTCTTT
>TRBJ2-7|TRBV13|.|.
CASGGSYEQYF
TGTGCCAGCGGGGGCTCCTACGAGCAGTACTTC
>TRBJ2-7|TRBV5-1|.|.
CASSLDGTEDEQYF
TGCGCCAGCAGCTTAGACGGGACCGAGGACGAGCAGTACTTC
>TRBJ2-7|TRBV28|TRBD2|.
CASSLPAWTSKQYF
TGTGCCAGCAGTTTGCCTGCCTGGACTAGCAAGCAGTACTTC
>TRBJ2-7|TRBV5-1|.|.
CASSLEGGGTPYEQYF
TGCGCCAGCAGCTTGGAAGGAGGAGGGACTCCCTACGAGCAGTACTTC
>TRBJ1-2|TRBV27|.|once
CASFGGAAYGYTF
TGTGCCAGCTTCGGAGGGGCTGCCTATGGCTACACCTTC
>TRBJ2-1|TRBV7-9|.|.
CASSKSLADEQFF
TGTGCCAGCAGCAAATCACTAGCTGATGAGCAGTTCTTC
>TRBJ1-5|TRBV5-1|.|.
CASSVTGGNQPQHF
TGCGCCAGCAGCGTGACAGGAGGCAATCAGCCCCAGCATTTT
>TRBJ2-1|TRBV27|.|.
CASSFSLATSSYEQFF
TGTGCCAGCAGTTTTTCCCTAGCGACGTCCTCCTATGAGCAGTTCTTC
>TRBJ2-7|TRBV5-1|TRBD2|.
CASSGGLAGEYEQYF
TGCGCCAGCAGCGGGGGACTAGCGGGGGAATACGAGCAGTACTTC
>TRBJ2-7|TRBV21-1|.|.
CASSPSWYEQYF
TGTGCCAGCAGCCCTAGTTGGTACGAGCAGTACTTC
>TRBJ2-1|TRBV27|TRBD1|.
CASSAGQGSYNEQFF
TGTGCCAGCAGCGCGGGACAGGGCTCCTACAATGAGCAGTTCTTC
>TRBJ2-7|TRBV29-1|.|.
CSVGPRYYEQYF
TGCAGCGTTGGACCCCGCTACTACGAGCAGTACTTC
>TRBJ2-7|TRBV7-9|TRBD1|.
CASSLTGGHEQYF
TGTGCCAGCAGCTTAACAGGGGGCCACGAGCAGTACTTC
>TRBJ2-7|TRBV28|.|.
CASRDVGDEQYF
TGTGCCAGCAGGGACGTTGGGGACGAGCAGTACTTC
>TRBJ2-2|TRBV4-1|.|.
CASSQVGANTGELFF
TGCGCCAGCAGCCAAGTGGGTGCGAACACCGGGGAGCTGTTTTTT
>TRBJ1-5|TRBV27|.|.
CASSPMGQPQHF
TGTGCCAGCAGCCCAATGGGGCAGCCCCAGCATTTT